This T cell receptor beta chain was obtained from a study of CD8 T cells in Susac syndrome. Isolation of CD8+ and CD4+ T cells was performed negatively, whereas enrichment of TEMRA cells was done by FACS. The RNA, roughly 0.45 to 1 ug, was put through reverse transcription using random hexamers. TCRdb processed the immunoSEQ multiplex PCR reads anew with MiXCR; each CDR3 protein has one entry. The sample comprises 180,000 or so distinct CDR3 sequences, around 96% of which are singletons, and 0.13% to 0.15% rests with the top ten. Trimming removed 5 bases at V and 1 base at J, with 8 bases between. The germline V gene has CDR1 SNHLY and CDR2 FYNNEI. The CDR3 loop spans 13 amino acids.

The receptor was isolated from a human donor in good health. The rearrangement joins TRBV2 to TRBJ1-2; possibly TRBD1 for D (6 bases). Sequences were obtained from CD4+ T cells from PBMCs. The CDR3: CASSPDSNYGYTF. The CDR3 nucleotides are TGTGCCAGCAGTCCGGACAGTAACTATGGCTACACCTTC. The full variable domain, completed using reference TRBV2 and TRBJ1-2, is EPEVTQTPSHQVTQMGQEVILRCVPISNHLYFYWYRQILGQKVEFLVSFYNNEISEKSEIFDDQFSVERPDGSNFTLKIRSTKLEDSAMYFCASSPDSNYGYTFGSGTRLTVV.